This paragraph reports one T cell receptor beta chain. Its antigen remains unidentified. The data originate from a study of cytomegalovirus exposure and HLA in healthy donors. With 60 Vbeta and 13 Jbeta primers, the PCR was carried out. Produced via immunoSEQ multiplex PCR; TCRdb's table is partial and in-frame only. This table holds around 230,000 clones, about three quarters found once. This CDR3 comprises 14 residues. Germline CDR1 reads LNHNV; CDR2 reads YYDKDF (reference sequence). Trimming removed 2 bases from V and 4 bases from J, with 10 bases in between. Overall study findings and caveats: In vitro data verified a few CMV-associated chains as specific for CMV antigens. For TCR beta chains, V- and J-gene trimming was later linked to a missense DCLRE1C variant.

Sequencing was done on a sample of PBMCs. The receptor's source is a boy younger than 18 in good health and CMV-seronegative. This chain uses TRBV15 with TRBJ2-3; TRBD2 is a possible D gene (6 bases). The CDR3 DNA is TGTGCCACCAGCAGACGGGAGTTCTCAGATACGCAGTATTTT. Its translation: CATSRREFSDTQYF.